The 13 T cell receptor beta chains below come from one sample, sequenced in a study of T cell responses to AZD1222 COVID-19 vaccine. The table came from immunoSEQ multiplex PCR; TCRdb's copy has only in-frame clones and leaves some out. The sample includes some 150,000 clones, about 92% of them seen just once. Sample: peripheral blood, taken on day 0 of MenACWY control vaccination. The receptor source for this set is an adult in good health.

This clone has a single count. This rearrangement joins TRBV10-3 to TRBJ1-5; 7 bases are a match to TRBD1. Trimming removed 0 bases from V and 3 bases from J; junction bases left unmatched: 2. Per germline, CDR1 ENHRY and CDR2 SYGVKD. This CDR3 contains 15 residues. CDR3 sequence (DNA): TGTGCCATCAGTGAGTCCAGGGGGATCAATCAGCCCCAGCATTTT. This encodes CAISESRGINQPQHF.

This chain connects TRBV5-1 to TRBJ2-1, with 11 bases identical to TRBD1. V lost 1 base, J lost 5 bases, and 5 bases stayed unmatched. Germline V gene data show CDR1 as SGHRS and CDR2 as YFSETQ. The CDR3 covers 16 residues. The CDR3 bases are TGCGCCAGCAGCTTGCAAGGGACAGGGGGACACAATGAGCAGTTCTTC. It codes for CASSLQGTGGHNEQFF.

Note on this clone: At one boundary the junction diverges from the germline segment, which might be a read error. This CDR3 is CASTVSAGGYHEQFF. DNA of the CDR3: TGTGCCAGCACCGTCTCTGCAGGGGGCTACCATGAGCAGTTCTTC. The genes are TRBV2 and TRBJ2-1; 8 bases map to TRBD1. Germline values: CDR1 SNHLY, CDR2 FYNNEI. The CDR3 extends over 15 amino acids.

The count of this clone is one. The V and J genes are TRBV30 and TRBJ1-2, with a tentative D call TRBD1 (5 bases). The CDR3 is made up of 15 amino acids. Germline CDR1 reads GTSNPN; CDR2 reads SVGIG (reference sequence). Trimming took off 5 bases at V and 3 bases at J, with 19 bases between the two ends. The CDR3 DNA follows: TGTGCCTGGGGAGGCCTGATTGGGGGTGACTATGGCTACACCTTC. This codes for CAWGGLIGGDYGYTF.

V is TRBV14 and J is TRBJ1-1, with D unclear. V lost 0 bases to trimming and J lost 6 bases, with 14 bases between them. Germline-derived CDR1 and CDR2 are SGHDN and FVKESK. The CDR3 totals 15 residues. The CDR3 region has the DNA TGTGCCAGCAGCCAAGAGGTGGGAGCTGGGTCTGAAGCTTTCTTT. Protein: CASSQEVGAGSEAFF.

V usage is TRBV6-5 and J usage is TRBJ2-1, with unresolved D. Deletions cut 0 bases from V and 6 bases from J, with 12 bases between. CDR1 MNHEY and CDR2 SVGAGI come from the germline V gene. The CDR3 has 15 amino acids. The CDR3 reads CASSYSFSWGNEQFF. The DNA for the CDR3 is TGTGCCAGCAGTTACTCGTTTTCCTGGGGCAATGAGCAGTTCTTC.

The V and J genes are TRBV6-6 and TRBJ2-1, with 10 bases identical to TRBD2. In germline, CDR1 is MNHNY, CDR2 SVGAGI (reference sequence). V was pared by 2 bases and J by 6 bases, with 4 bases of the junction left unmatched. This CDR3 is built from 15 residues. CDR3 sequence (DNA): TGTGCCAGCAGTTACGGACTAGCGGAGACCAATGAGCAGTTCTTC. This translates into CASSYGLAETNEQFF.

The chain has TRBV28 and TRBJ2-1; 10 bases are shared with TRBD1. J lost 8 bases, V lost 5 bases, and 12 bases had no gene match. The CDR3 length is 16 residues. CDR1 is MDHEN, CDR2 SYDVKM, per germline. CDR3 sequence reads: CASSEPGQGNMDEQFF. The CDR3 coding sequence is TGTGCCAGCAGTGAGCCGGGACAGGGGAACATGGATGAGCAGTTCTTC.

This clone was counted once. The chain combines TRBV6-1 with TRBJ1-3; D gene uncertain. The CDR3 is 13 residues long. Between the trimmed V and J ends, which lost 6 bases and 2 bases, there was a span of 8 bases. The V gene's germline CDR1 is MNHNS and CDR2 SASEGT. The CDR3 sequence is CASSHQAGNTIYF. For the CDR3, the DNA is TGTGCCAGCAGCCACCAGGCTGGAAACACCATATATTTT.

This rearrangement joins TRBV11-3 to TRBJ1-6; TRBD1 aligns across 7 bases. The CDR3 consists of 14 residues. J was trimmed by 7 bases and V by 5 bases; bases with no gene match: 5. Germline CDR1 reads SGHNT; CDR2 reads YENEEA. CDR3 sequence: CASSPGQTNSPLHF. CDR3 DNA sequence: TGTGCCAGCAGCCCGGGACAGACGAATTCACCCCTCCACTTT.

The V call is TRBV29-1, the J call TRBJ1-5; D might be TRBD1 (5 bases). The CDR3 has 12 amino acids. Germline CDR1 SQVTM, CDR2 ANQGSEA. With 6 bases removed from V and 6 bases from J, the gap between germline ends came to 12 bases. The CDR3 protein is CSVARGSQPQHF. The CDR3 DNA is TGCAGCGTCGCTAGGGGAAGTCAGCCCCAGCATTTT.

The chain recombines TRBV7-9 with TRBJ1-1; a weak D match, TRBD1 (5 bases). The CDR3 sequence is 14 residues long. Germline V gene data show CDR1 as SEHNR and CDR2 as FQNEAQ (reference sequence). The V and J ends lost 5 bases and 4 bases respectively, with 14 bases between them. CDR3 sequence: CASSPIGVGTEAFF. DNA of the CDR3: TGTGCCAGCAGCCCTATAGGGGTGGGCACTGAAGCTTTCTTT. The variable domain in full, with the rest retrieved from reference TRBV7-9 and TRBJ1-1, is DTGVSQNPRHKITKRGQNVTFRCDPISEHNRLYWYRQTLGQGPEFLTYFQNEAQLEKSRLLSDRFSAERPKGSFSTLEIQRTEQGDSAMYLCASSPIGVGTEAFFGQGTRLTVV.

The chain combines TRBV7-2 with TRBJ1-1; a possible D gene is TRBD1 (5 bases). Germline V gene sequence: CDR1 SGHTA, CDR2 FQGNSA. The CDR3 extends over 13 amino acids. V was trimmed by 1 base and J by 11 bases, leaving 14 bases between them. Here the CDR3 DNA reads TGTGCCAGCAGCTTAGTGGCCCGGGGGGGGGCTTTCTTT. Protein product: CASSLVARGGAFF. The entire variable domain, with the rest obtained from reference TRBV7-2 and TRBJ1-1, is as follows: GAGVSQSPSNKVTEKGKDVELRCDPISGHTALYWYRQSLGQGLEFLIYFQGNSAPDKSGLPSDRFSAERTGGSVSTLTIQRTQQEDSAVYLCASSLVARGGAFFGQGTRLTVV.